This T cell receptor beta chain comes out of a study of cytomegalovirus exposure and HLA in healthy donors. Study observations and caveats: For most TCR sequences rarity was the rule, although some public TCRs occurred in many donors. Cytomegalovirus association was listed for around 170 TCR beta chains.

There are a few counts of this clone. Its antigen is unidentified. The CDR3 length is 18 residues. Germline assignment: CDR1 MDHEN and CDR2 SYDVKM. V dropped 2 bases and J dropped 0 bases, with 19 bases sitting between them. PCR used 60 Vbeta primers and 13 Jbeta primers. Using immunoSEQ multiplex PCR, the repertoire was profiled, and TCRdb retains in-frame clones only, with some absent. Seen here are some 110,000 clones, just over 70% observed once, and the top ten hold less than 0.95%. The rearrangement uses TRBV28 and TRBJ1-2, with TRBD1 as a possible D gene (5 bases). The sequencing input was PBMCs. The sequence was collected from a boy between 5 and 17 years old in good health and CMV-seronegative. Here the CDR3 reads CASSLVRVPITSNYGYTF. The CDR3 DNA sequence: TGTGCCAGCAGTTTAGTCAGGGTTCCCATAACCTCTAACTATGGCTACACCTTC.